The rows below give T cell receptor beta chains drawn from one sample of a study of patients with pleural tuberculosis. Each CDR3 protein is one row after TCRdb ran MiXCR on the reads. The profile covers about 50,000 distinct CDR3 sequences, with about 7.9% appearing a single time and about a sixth taken by the ten largest. The receptors originated from a human donor with pleural tuberculosis. CDR3s include the opening cysteine and the closing phenylalanine or tryptophan. Clone size is stated in some rows and not others, as once, few, many or a class when expanded.

TRBV27	TRBJ2-2	many	CASSLPQGGGTGELFF
TRBV27	TRBJ2-3	many	CASSLRQGSTDTQYF
TRBV2	TRBJ2-5	many	CASNRDGQETQYF
TRBV29-1	TRBJ2-5	NA	CSVVTGAKETQYF
TRBV18	TRBJ1-3	many	CASSQPGSGNTIYF
TRBV2	TRBJ2-7	many	CASAQTYEQYF
TRBV20-1	TRBJ1-5	many	CSARDLGQGGNQPQHF
TRBV29-1	TRBJ2-7	NA	CSVEGRDYEQYF
TRBV4-2	TRBJ1-1	few	CASGQYQLEAFF
TRBV19	TRBJ2-2	few	CATGGPNTGELFF
TRBV2	TRBJ2-1	many	CASIVGTRNEQFF
TRBV19	TRBJ2-2	many	CASSDLERHPGELFF
TRBV14	TRBJ1-2	few	CASSPGRGAYGYTF
TRBV11-2	TRBJ2-7	few	CASSFGGSEQYF
TRBV19	TRBJ1-6	many	CASSMTNSPLHF
TRBV20-1	TRBJ1-1	NA	CSARDRGLNTEASF
TRBV15	TRBJ1-1	many	CATSRDLGGPEAFF
TRBV11-1	TRBJ2-3	many	CASSPTGRPVTQYF
TRBV28	TRBJ2-1	many	CASGTSGFYNEQFF
TRBV6-1	TRBJ2-5	many	CASIGTVDPETQYF
TRBV2	TRBJ1-2	many	CASSDQQVSGYTF
TRBV19	TRBJ1-5	NA	CASREVNDNQPQHF
TRBV2	TRBJ1-2	many	CASTTDNYGYTF
TRBV7-9	TRBJ1-4	many	CASSLEGKLFF
TRBV12-3/TRBV12-4	TRBJ1-1	many	CASRGRGWRNTEAFF
TRBV4-1	TRBJ2-3	many	CASSYGLAGSTDTQYF
TRBV20-1	TRBJ2-3	many	CSAREPRAPTDTQYF
TRBV18	TRBJ1-1	NA	CASSPPLRGRGTETFF
TRBV7-7	TRBJ2-2	many	CASSLGTTGGELFF
TRBV9	TRBJ1-1	many	CASSVRDGNEAFF
TRBV27	TRBJ1-2	many	CTSSTQGLGGYTF
TRBV20-1	TRBJ1-5	many	CSARYSNNQPQHF
TRBV5-1	TRBJ1-2	few	CASSLGGQGGHRVF
TRBV28	TRBJ1-3	many	CASSPHTGGENTIYF
TRBV11-2	TRBJ2-3	many	CASSSRRSTDTQYF
TRBV11-1	TRBJ2-1	many	CASSFKGGSSYNEQFF
TRBV2	TRBJ1-4	many	CASGDGSTNEKLFF
TRBV29-1	TRBJ2-2	NA	CSVTRRNTGELFF
TRBV10-3	TRBJ1-1	many	CAINPTGIRGTEAFF
TRBV29-1	TRBJ1-1	few	CSVQGGNMNTEAFF
TRBV11-2	TRBJ2-3	many	CASSSDITDTQYF
TRBV11-2	TRBJ1-5	many	CASSLGTARGQPQHF
TRBV20-1	TRBJ2-7	many	CSARDLEGAGTAYEQYF
TRBV11-1	TRBJ1-1	many	CASSLGVRGGWTEAFF
TRBV20-1	TRBJ1-1	medium-sized	CSASNRGRGVNTEAFF
TRBV20-1	TRBJ2-1	many	CSARDRGGRSYNEQFF
TRBV6-1	TRBJ2-7	many	CASSEVWGRYEQYF
TRBV13	TRBJ2-3	many	CASNGGGPDTQYF
TRBV12-3/TRBV12-4	TRBJ2-1	NA	CASSLRLTDNEQFF
TRBV19	TRBJ1-5	many	CASSSSTGHPPQHF
TRBV11-2	TRBJ2-4	many	CASSLVGQRIQYF
TRBV20-1	TRBJ1-1	many	CSARGGTEAFF
TRBV24-1	TRBJ2-1	many	CASDRRSDEQFF
TRBV3-1	TRBJ2-3	many	CASSQTTGTWPDTQYF
TRBV11-2	TRBJ2-3	many	CASSSYLDTQYF
TRBV20-1	TRBJ2-1	many	CSAVLGDYNEQFF
TRBV2	TRBJ2-1	many	CASSWRGNEQFF